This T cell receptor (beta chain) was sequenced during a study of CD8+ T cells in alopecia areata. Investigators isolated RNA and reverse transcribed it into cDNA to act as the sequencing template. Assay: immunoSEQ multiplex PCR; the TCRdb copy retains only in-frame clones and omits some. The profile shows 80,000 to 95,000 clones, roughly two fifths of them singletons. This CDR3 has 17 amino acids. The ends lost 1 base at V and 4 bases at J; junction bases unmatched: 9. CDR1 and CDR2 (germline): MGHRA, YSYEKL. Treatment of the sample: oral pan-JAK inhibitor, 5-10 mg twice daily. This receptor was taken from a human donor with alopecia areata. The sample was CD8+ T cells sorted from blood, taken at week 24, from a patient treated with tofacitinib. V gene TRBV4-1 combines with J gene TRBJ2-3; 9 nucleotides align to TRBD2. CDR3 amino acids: CASSQGRRLAGPDTQYF. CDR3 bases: TGCGCCAGCAGCCAAGGGCGGCGGCTAGCGGGACCAGATACGCAGTATTTT.